This T cell receptor beta chain was retrieved from a study of blood T cell repertoires in COVID-19. As for the study in general: Sources were T cells, B-cell-depleted T cells, or PBMCs; the material itself was cDNA or gDNA.

In the original analysis: Scientists estimated how many nucleated cells there were by amplifying reference gene primers. Libraries were prepared by immunoSEQ multiplex PCR; TCRdb keeps only in-frame clonotypes and omits some of them. The DNA gave D and trimming, while V, J and clone size come from that table. The sample shows almost 500,000 clones, 70% to 90% of them seen only once. Living in 24 US areas, the participants were between roughly 18 and 95 years of age. What was sequenced was PBMCs or T cells enriched from blood (not recorded which). The TCR comes from a woman aged 60-75 years who had recovered from COVID-19.

The CDR3 DNA follows: TGTGCCAGCAGCGCCGACATTGGAAACACCATATATTTT. It yields the protein CASSADIGNTIYF. The J gene is TRBJ1-3, the V gene TRBV11-3; D gene uncertain. Germline loops: CDR1 SGHNT, CDR2 YENEEA. Deletions cut 5 bases from V and 3 bases from J, with 8 bases between. This CDR3 spans 13 amino acids.